This section outlines one T cell receptor (beta chain) sequence together with its context. What it binds is unknown. These data come from a study of CD8 T cells in ankylosing spondylitis. Study conclusions and caveats: Prior work had noted some motif variants in reactive arthritis blood and synovial fluid. Several highly homologous variants made up a TCR beta motif, and this motif appeared characteristic of ankylosing spondylitis blood.

The CDR3 sequence is 14 residues long. Germline V gives CDR1 LNHNV, CDR2 YYDKDF (reference sequence). The V end lost 0 bases, the J end lost 14 bases, and 16 bases lay between the germline ends. Quantitative 5'-RACE with molecular barcodes was used to make the TCR beta libraries. TCRdb called the 5' RACE reads again in MiXCR, with one record for every CDR3 protein. Of fewer than 500,000 distinct CDR3 sequences in the sample, 20% to 25% are singletons; the top ten hold approximately 16%. This receptor was obtained from a male donor with ankylosing spondylitis. Sequenced material: blood, either unsorted or a sorted T cell fraction (not recorded which). This chain joins TRBV15 and TRBJ1-4; no reliable D call. The CDR3 is CATSRDAREKRLFF. In DNA form, the CDR3 reads TGTGCCACCAGCAGAGATGCCCGGGAGAAAAGGCTGTTTTTT. The full variable domain, completed using reference TRBV15 and TRBJ1-4, is DAMVIQNPRYQVTQFGKPVTLSCSQTLNHNVMYWYQQKSSQAPKLLFHYYDKDFNNEADTPDNFQSRRPNTSFCFLDIRSPGLGDTAMYLCATSRDAREKRLFFGSGTQLSVL.